This T cell receptor beta chain comes out of a study of graft-versus-host responses after intestinal transplantation. The repertoire was sequenced with immunoSEQ multiplex PCR; TCRdb's copy has only in-frame clones and lacks some. Among approximately 99,000 clones listed, roughly 92% were seen once. A note on this clone: Its antigen is undetermined. A read error may account for a junction end that differs from germline.

This CDR3 comprises 17 residues. Per germline, CDR1 SGDLS and CDR2 YYNGEE. The TCR was taken from a human donor who was the organ donor for an intestinal transplant. This chain links TRBV9 with TRBJ2-2, with 11 bases identical to TRBD2. The input for sequencing was unstimulated CD8+ T cells sorted from spleen or lymph node cells, taken before transplant. This CDR3 is CASSATSGSSVTGELLF. The DNA for the CDR3 is TGTGCCAGCAGCGCCACTAGCGGGAGTAGTGTCACCGGGGAGCTGCTTTTT.